The 6 T cell receptor beta chains reported below all come from one sample, sequenced in a study of tumor and adjacent non-tumor tissue in lung cancer (dated 2018 in TCRdb). RNA was isolated from bulk unsorted tissue, and RNA quality was assessed with a NanoDrop ND-1000 and an Agilent 2100. For the normal lung samples, distant non-tumor tissue was collected more than 3 cm away from the tumor edge. The library was generated by multiplex PCR. The reads were generated on an Illumina HiSeq 2500. TCRbeta libraries were constructed through three rounds of nested PCR with primers (Table S4) according to protocols modified from ARM-PCR. Using fastp trimming at Q25 and MiXCR clonotype assembly, TCRdb reanalyzed the public sequencing data and kept in-frame beta chains. Every distinct CDR3 protein forms one entry, paired with its most common genes and DNA. Within this sample are 40,000 to 45,000 distinct CDR3 sequences, with around 62% of them counted one time only. Under 20% of the sample is in the top ten clones.

Sequencing was performed on distant non-tumor lung tissue. The receptor set was obtained from a woman in her forties with non-small cell lung cancer.

With regard to this clonotype: Just one base apart from a much larger clone, this may be a read error. V gene TRBV5-6 combines with J gene TRBJ2-3, with a weak D call TRBD2 (6 bases). Germline CDR1 reads SGHDT; CDR2 reads YYEEEE. The CDR3 length is 15 residues. The CDR3 region is CASSRRVTSTDMQYF. CDR3 bases: TGTGCCAGCAGCCGACGGGTTACTAGCACAGATATGCAGTATTTT.

As to this clonotype: An end of the junction differs from the germline gene, which may be a read error. This rearrangement joins TRBV11-2 to TRBJ1-1; no clear D gene. This CDR3 spans 16 amino acids. Looked up from germline, CDR1 is SGHAT and CDR2 is FQNNGV. CDR3 sequence reads: CASGLESGQTDTEAFF. CDR3 DNA sequence: TGTGCCAGCGGCTTAGAGTCAGGCCAGACGGACACTGAAGCTTTCTTT.

In the case of this clonotype: Relative to the germline gene, one junction end is altered; a read error may explain this. J is TRBJ2-4 and V is TRBV19, with D perhaps matching TRBD2 (6 bases). From germline, CDR1 is LNHDA and CDR2 SQIVND (reference sequence). The CDR3 extends over 16 amino acids. The CDR3 sequence is CASIIVGGRRGNTQYF. The CDR3 DNA is TGTGCCAGTATTATCGTGGGAGGCCGTCGAGGAAACACTCAGTACTTC.

To note about this clonotype: Here the CDR3 omits its conserved ending phenylalanine or tryptophan, so a read error is the likely source. V gene TRBV11-2 combines with J gene TRBJ2-3, with D hard to call. Near its end, the DNA agrees better with TRBJ1-5, so the J call may be wrong. The length of the CDR3 is 14 residues. Germline CDR1 reads SGHAT; CDR2 reads FQNNGV. Here the CDR3 DNA reads TGTGCCAGCAGCCCTCTATGCGCGGCAGATACGCAGCATTAT. Amino acid sequence: CASSPLCAADTQHY.

The count of this clonotype is one. This may arise from a read error, as a much more abundant clone is one base away. This chain joins TRBV2 and TRBJ2-1, with 7 nucleotides matching TRBD1. The CDR3 extends over 12 amino acids. Germline CDR1 SNHLY, CDR2 FYNNEI. In DNA form, the CDR3 reads TGTACCAGCAGTACAGGGGAAGATGAGCAGTTCTTC. Protein sequence: CTSSTGEDEQFF. Drawing the rest from reference TRBV2 and TRBJ2-1, the complete variable domain is EPEVTQTPSHQVTQMGQEVILRCVPISNHLYFYWYRQILGQKVEFLVSFYNNEISEKSEIFDDQFSVERPDGSNFTLKIRSTKLEDSAMYFCTSSTGEDEQFFGPGTRLTVL.

This clonotype has just a few counts. This could be a read error, since a much larger clone is one nucleotide away. The CDR3 DNA follows: TGTGCCAGCAGGAGGCCTAGTGGGGGAGGTACGCAGTATTTT. Translating it yields CASRRPSGGGTQYF. This chain connects TRBV6-1 to TRBJ2-3; D may be TRBD2 (6 bases). The CDR3 is made up of 14 amino acids. Trimming left V 6 bases short and J 8 bases short, with 18 bases between. Germline lookup yields CDR1 MNHNS and CDR2 SASEGT.